These 19 T cell receptor beta chains were all obtained from the same sample, sequenced in a study of shared T cell receptors in the human thymus. Measured with immunoSEQ multiplex PCR; TCRdb has only the in-frame clones, and not every one. This table has 650,000 to 950,000 clones, around 85% appearing once. Another study also made use of these data, one on human thymus T cells.

The sequenced material came from thymocytes. These receptors all come from a girl under three years old with a congenital heart defect.

The CDR3 spells CASRELAGGHEQFF. CDR3 bases: TGTGCCAGTCGGGAACTAGCGGGGGGGCATGAGCAGTTCTTC. The V and J genes are TRBV6-1 and TRBJ2-1; 13 bases line up with TRBD2. V shed 9 bases, J shed 8 bases, and the junction held 7 bases outside the gene matches. The germline V gene encodes CDR1 MNHNS and CDR2 SASEGT. The CDR3 sequence is 14 residues long.

V gene TRBV6-6 combines with J gene TRBJ2-2; 7 bases match TRBD2. This CDR3 comprises 16 residues. CDR1 MNHNY and CDR2 SVGAGI come from the germline V gene (reference sequence). Trimming took 0 bases from V and 5 from J; bases not matched to a gene: 6. DNA of the CDR3: TGTGCCAGCAGTTACTCGAACGGGGGGACTACCGGGGAGCTGTTTTTT. This sequence encodes CASSYSNGGTTGELFF.

This clone is a singleton in its sample. This sequence joins TRBV6-1 and TRBJ1-1; a possible D gene is TRBD1 (5 bases). Germline V gene sequence: CDR1 MNHNS, CDR2 SASEGT. V lost 3 bases, J lost 4 bases, and 15 bases lay in between. The CDR3 consists of 15 residues. The CDR3 spells CASSDWREGSTEAFF. DNA of the CDR3: TGTGCCAGCAGTGATTGGAGGGAGGGGTCCACTGAAGCTTTCTTT.

V and J are TRBV5-1 and TRBJ2-5; 10 nucleotides line up with TRBD2. From germline, CDR1 is SGHRS and CDR2 YFSETQ. The CDR3 sequence is 16 residues long. Unmatched junction bases numbered 8, after V lost 6 bases and J lost 0 bases. The CDR3 nucleotides are TGCGCCAGCACCTTTTGTACTAGCGGGGACCAAGAGACCCAGTACTTC. Translation: CASTFCTSGDQETQYF.

The CDR3 is CASGLVERQGRRNYGYTF. The DNA of the CDR3 is TGTGCTAGTGGTTTGGTCGAACGACAGGGACGACGGAACTATGGCTACACCTTC. The gene calls are TRBV12-5 and TRBJ1-2; 7 bases are a match to TRBD1. The length of the CDR3 is 18 residues. Germline V gene data show CDR1 as LGHNT and CDR2 as FRNRAP. V lost 0 bases and J lost 2; bases outside the gene matches: 12. The whole variable domain, remainder taken from reference TRBV12-5 and TRBJ1-2, is DARVTQTPRHKVTEMGQEVTMRCQPILGHNTVFWYRQTMMQGLELLAYFRNRAPLDDSGMPKDRFSAEMPDATLATLKIQPSEPRDSAVYFCASGLVERQGRRNYGYTFGSGTRLTVV.

The chain links TRBV30 to TRBJ1-3; no reliable D call. CDR1 and CDR2 from the germline V gene are GTSNPN and SVGIG (reference sequence). This CDR3 has 15 amino acids. Trimming took off 1 base at V and 0 bases at J, with 10 bases between the two ends. Written as DNA, the CDR3 is TGTGCCTGGAGTGGAGGTCTATACTCTGGAAACACCATATATTTT. It specifies CAWSGGLYSGNTIYF. The variable domain in full, completed from reference TRBV30 and TRBJ1-3, reads SQTIHQWPATLVQPVGSPLSLECTVEGTSNPNLYWYRQAAGRGLQLLFYSVGIGQISSEVPQNLSASRPQDRQFILSSKKLLLSDSGFYLCAWSGGLYSGNTIYFGEGSWLTVV.

The rearrangement joins TRBV10-3 to TRBJ2-5; TRBD2 might be the D (6 bases). Germline assignment: CDR1 ENHRY and CDR2 SYGVKD. The CDR3 spans 13 residues. Between the trimmed V and J ends, which lost 9 bases and 2 bases, there was a span of 13 bases. This chain's CDR3 is CAISGTLQETQYF. CDR3 bases: TGTGCCATTTCCGGGACTTTACAAGAGACCCAGTACTTC.

The chain has TRBV20-1 and TRBJ1-2; D might be TRBD1 (5 bases). CDR1 and CDR2 from the germline V gene are DFQATT and SNEGSKA (reference sequence). This CDR3 spans 11 amino acids. Trimming left V 5 bases short and J 6 bases short, with 10 bases between. The CDR3 region is CSASGWHGYTF. CDR3 in DNA: TGCAGTGCTTCAGGGTGGCATGGCTACACCTTC.

V usage is TRBV29-1 and J usage is TRBJ1-2; no reliable D call. The germline gives CDR1 SQVTM, CDR2 ANQGSEA. The V and J ends lost 1 base and 1 base respectively, with 7 bases between them. The CDR3 is 13 amino acids. The CDR3 coding sequence is TGCAGCGTTGAAGGAGAGGATAACTATGGCTACACCTTC. The encoded protein is CSVEGEDNYGYTF.

This clone was seen only a few times. The rearrangement links TRBV7-9 to TRBJ1-1; 8 bases line up with TRBD1. V shed 5 bases and J 5 bases; nucleotides not matched to a gene: 13. The CDR3 covers 16 residues. Germline V gene data show CDR1 as SEHNR and CDR2 as FQNEAQ (reference sequence). The CDR3 DNA reads as TGTGCCAGCAGCCTTTGGGACAGGCGGATGGAGACTGAAGCTTTCTTT. This gives the protein CASSLWDRRMETEAFF.

The chain combines TRBV4-1 with TRBJ2-1; 8 nucleotides align to TRBD2. CDR1 is MGHRA and CDR2 is YSYEKL in the germline V gene. The CDR3 extends over 16 amino acids. With 3 bases clipped from V and 7 bases from J, the junction kept 11 bases outside the gene matches. As DNA, the CDR3 is TGCGCCAGCAGCCATTCCGGGACTAGGCGGGGAAATGAGCAGTTCTTC. Its translation is CASSHSGTRRGNEQFF.

J is TRBJ1-2 and V is TRBV9; maybe TRBD1 (6 bases). CDR1 SGDLS and CDR2 YYNGEE come from the germline V gene. V lost 0 bases, J lost 6 bases, and 12 bases lay in between. The CDR3 loop spans 14 amino acids. The CDR3 sequence: CASSVADGQNGYTF. In DNA, the CDR3 is TGTGCCAGCAGCGTAGCTGATGGACAGAATGGCTACACCTTC. The whole variable domain, filled in from reference TRBV9 and TRBJ1-2, reads DSGVTQTPKHLITATGQRVTLRCSPRSGDLSVYWYQQSLDQGLQFLIQYYNGEERAKGNILERFSAQQFPDLHSELNLSSLELGDSALYFCASSVADGQNGYTFGSGTRLTVV.

This chain joins TRBV7-8 and TRBJ1-2; 7 bases agree with TRBD1. After removal of 1 base from V and 3 bases from J, the junction contained 8 bases not matched to a gene. In germline, CDR1 is SGHVS, CDR2 FQNEAQ. The CDR3 is made up of 16 amino acids. DNA for the CDR3: TGTGCCAGCAGCTTAGAGGATCGAGGGGGCCACTATGGCTACACCTTC. Its translation is CASSLEDRGGHYGYTF.

This rearrangement joins TRBV11-1 to TRBJ1-1; TRBD1 aligns across 10 bases. V shed 1 base and J 4 bases; nucleotides not matched to a gene: 9. Germline CDR1 reads SGHAT; CDR2 reads FQDESV (reference sequence). The CDR3 sequence is 17 residues long. Here the CDR3 reads CASSLEQDRGPGTEAFF. The CDR3 DNA sequence: TGTGCCAGCAGCTTAGAACAAGACAGGGGGCCGGGCACTGAAGCTTTCTTT.

The chain uses TRBV5-1 and TRBJ2-1; TRBD2 matches 9 bases. The J segment lost 1 base and the V segment lost 4 bases, leaving 6 bases of the junction unmatched. Germline V CDR1 and CDR2: SGHRS, YFSETQ. The CDR3 sequence is 16 residues long. For the CDR3, the DNA is TGCGCCAGCAGCCCAGGGAGCGGGGGGTCCTACAATGAGCAGTTCTTC. It translates to CASSPGSGGSYNEQFF.

The chain uses TRBV5-6 and TRBJ1-2; a weak D match, TRBD1 (5 bases). The CDR3 sequence is 17 residues long. Trimming removed 0 bases at V and 8 bases at J, with 23 bases between. The V gene's germline CDR1 is SGHDT and CDR2 YYEEEE. The CDR3 protein is CASSLASNGREIRGYTF. The DNA for the CDR3 is TGTGCCAGCAGCTTGGCTTCCAATGGCAGGGAAATTAGAGGCTACACCTTC.

The chain carries TRBV5-1 and TRBJ2-3; possibly TRBD1 for D (6 bases). Germline CDR1 is SGHRS and CDR2 is YFSETQ. V gave up 9 bases and J gave up 3 bases, with 17 bases separating them. The CDR3 has 14 residues. CDR3 bases: TGCGCCACCGCACAGGGCTTAGGGACAGATACGCAGTATTTT. This codes for CATAQGLGTDTQYF.

This clone was seen more than once but under ten times. The rearrangement links TRBV20-1 to TRBJ2-5; D perhaps matches TRBD1 (6 bases). The CDR3 runs to 11 residues. Germline V gene data show CDR1 as DFQATT and CDR2 as SNEGSKA (reference sequence). The germline V and J ends were trimmed by 6 bases and 5 bases, with 10 bases remaining between them. CDR3 bases: TGCAGTGCAAGCCAGGGGGAGACCCAGTACTTC. Protein sequence: CSASQGETQYF.

This sequence joins TRBV4-1 and TRBJ2-7; D may be TRBD2 (6 bases). This CDR3 region has 15 residues. Germline CDR1 and CDR2: MGHRA and YSYEKL. V was pared by 0 bases and J by 2 bases, with 11 bases between. CDR3 sequence reads: CASSQDRERAYEQYF. Written as DNA, the CDR3 is TGCGCCAGCAGCCAAGATCGGGAGAGGGCCTACGAGCAGTACTTC.